These 15 T cell receptor beta chains were all obtained from the same sample, sequenced in a study of T-cell memory formation after mild COVID-19. TCRdb reanalysed the 5' RACE reads using MiXCR and keeps one entry per CDR3 protein. The sample gives 280,000 or so distinct CDR3 sequences, 7% to 10% of which show up once; approximately 22% is in the top ten. The source material was PBMCs or a T cell subset sorted from them (not recorded which). The receptor source for this set is a man aged 18 to 35 who had mild COVID-19 (a few samples of this study predate the infection). Cell type and time point are not known.

The V call is TRBV14, the J call TRBJ2-2; weak D call: TRBD2 (7 bases). V was cut by 4 bases and J by 2 bases, with 11 bases left in between. The germline V gene encodes CDR1 SGHDN and CDR2 FVKESK. The CDR3 sequence is 15 residues long. The CDR3 DNA is TGTGCCAGCAGCCGTTGGGGGGGCAACACCGGGGAGCTGTTTTTT. Its translation: CASSRWGGNTGELFF.

This clonotype showed up just a few times. The DNA of the CDR3 is TGTGCCAGCAGTTCGTCCCACAGGGAGCAGTTCTTC. Protein: CASSSSHREQFF. This chain links TRBV12-3 or TRBV12-4 with TRBJ2-1, with a weak D call TRBD1 (5 bases). The CDR3 contains 12 residues. With 4 bases removed from V and 10 bases from J, the gap between germline ends came to 11 bases.

The V call is TRBV5-1, the J call TRBJ1-1, with a tentative D call TRBD1 (5 bases). V dropped 4 bases and J dropped 4 bases, with 14 bases sitting between them. The CDR3 extends over 14 amino acids. Germline CDR1 is SGHRS and CDR2 is YFSETQ. The CDR3 here is CASSDVGAATEAFF. CDR3 coding DNA: TGCGCCAGCAGCGACGTCGGGGCAGCCACTGAAGCTTTCTTT.

This clonotype was seen more than once but under ten times. The V and J genes are TRBV7-2 and TRBJ2-2; a weak D match, TRBD1 (6 bases). The CDR3 spans 16 residues. The germline V gene has CDR1 SGHTA and CDR2 FQGNSA. Deletions cut 7 bases from V and 3 bases from J, with 18 bases between. DNA for the CDR3: TGTGCCAGCACCCCCCATCCAACAGGGTACACCGGGGAGCTGTTTTTT. Translating gives CASTPHPTGYTGELFF.

The V call is TRBV5-1, the J call TRBJ1-2; 9 nucleotides align to TRBD1. There are 15 residues in the CDR3. V lost 1 base to trimming and J lost 3 bases; unmatched junction nucleotides: 4. Germline V gene data show CDR1 as SGHRS and CDR2 as YFSETQ. CDR3 loop: CASSLTGGSDYGYTF. The CDR3 nucleotides read TGCGCCAGCAGCTTGACAGGGGGCTCGGACTATGGCTACACCTTC.

This clonotype was recorded a few times. V gene TRBV2 combines with J gene TRBJ2-3, with 7 bases that match TRBD2. This CDR3 has 17 residues. CDR1 and CDR2 (germline): SNHLY, FYNNEI. J gave up 1 base and V 6 bases, and 13 bases lay outside the gene matches. The CDR3 is CASRVNAASGGTDTQYF. The DNA for the CDR3 is TGTGCCAGCAGAGTAAACGCTGCCAGCGGGGGCACAGATACGCAGTATTTT.

This clonotype was seen only a few times. The chain has TRBV19 and TRBJ2-3, with D perhaps matching TRBD1 (6 bases). The germline V and J ends were trimmed by 1 base and 7 bases, with 12 bases remaining between them. The germline gives CDR1 LNHDA, CDR2 SQIVND (reference sequence). The CDR3 contains 14 residues. CDR3 in amino acids: CASSIAQGKNTQYF. The CDR3 DNA sequence: TGTGCCAGTAGTATAGCCCAGGGGAAGAATACGCAGTATTTT.

A few counts support this clonotype. The CDR3 DNA is TGTGCCAGCAGCTTGGCCTACTTCTTGGGGAGGGACAATCAGCCCCAGCATTTT. This sequence encodes CASSLAYFLGRDNQPQHF. The J gene is TRBJ1-5, the V gene TRBV5-8; D is unresolved. This CDR3 spans 18 amino acids. CDR1 SGHTS and CDR2 YDEGEE come from the germline V gene. V was shortened by 0 bases and J by 3 bases, with 19 bases between the two germline ends.

This clonotype has at least ten counts. The V gene is TRBV7-8, the J gene TRBJ2-3; TRBD1 or TRBD2 may be the D gene (5 bases each). The CDR3 extends over 14 amino acids. V was shortened by 0 bases and J by 12 bases, with 16 bases between the two germline ends. Germline CDR1 and CDR2: SGHVS and FQNEAQ. The CDR3 DNA reads as TGTGCCAGCAGCTTAGCAGGGACGGAGAGGCCTCAGTATTTT. Protein sequence: CASSLAGTERPQYF.

The gene calls are TRBV5-4 and TRBJ2-3; TRBD1 matches 8 bases. This CDR3 has 14 amino acids. The germline V gene encodes CDR1 SGHNT and CDR2 YYREEE (reference sequence). With 2 bases clipped from V and 6 bases from J, the junction kept 5 bases outside the gene matches. The chain's CDR3 is CASSFGQGGDTQYF. The CDR3 DNA follows: TGTGCCAGCAGCTTTGGACAGGGTGGTGATACGCAGTATTTT.

The chain links TRBV20-1 to TRBJ2-3; TRBD2 might be the D (6 bases). Germline CDR1 and CDR2: DFQATT and SNEGSKA (reference sequence). The CDR3 has 14 residues. V was cut by 2 bases and J by 2 bases, with 11 bases left in between. The CDR3 DNA follows: TGCAGTGCTAGAAGGGCGGGGCCCACAGATACGCAGTATTTT. Translating gives CSARRAGPTDTQYF.

In this sample, this clonotype turned up a few times. The chain carries TRBV12-3 or TRBV12-4 and TRBJ1-2; no definite D call. Between the trimmed V and J ends, which lost 1 base and 5 bases, there was a span of 8 bases. The CDR3 totals 13 residues. CDR3 amino acids: CASSLDIPYGYTF. CDR3 DNA sequence: TGTGCCAGCAGTTTAGACATCCCTTATGGCTACACCTTC.

There are a few counts of this clonotype. The chain joins TRBV23-1 to TRBJ2-5, with 9 positions matching TRBD2. TRBV23-1 counts as an open reading frame of uncertain function. This CDR3 has 18 residues. With 2 bases clipped from V and 3 bases from J, the junction kept 13 bases outside the gene matches. The CDR3 nucleotides read TGCGCCAGCAGTCAAAACTCGGAGGGGTCTAGCGGGGAAGAGACCCAGTACTTC. Residues: CASSQNSEGSSGEETQYF.

This clonotype was seen a few times. The chain is built from TRBV10-2 and TRBJ1-5, with D uncertain. The ends were cut back, 0 bases at V and 6 bases at J, with 6 bases in the middle. CDR3 length: 13 residues. Germline CDR1 reads WSHSY; CDR2 reads SAAADI. The CDR3 is CASSESVFQPQHF. DNA for the CDR3: TGCGCCAGCAGTGAGTCCGTTTTTCAGCCCCAGCATTTT.

The V and J genes are TRBV6-2 or TRBV6-3 and TRBJ2-3, with 8 bases matching TRBD2. CDR3 size: 18 residues. The V segment lost 5 bases and the J segment 0 bases; nucleotides outside the gene matches: 13. From germline, CDR1 is MNHEY and CDR2 SVGEGT. CDR3 loop: CASSHQPPRGASTDTQYF. The DNA for the CDR3 is TGTGCCAGCAGTCATCAACCCCCGCGGGGGGCTAGCACAGATACGCAGTATTTT.